Following are 17 T cell receptor beta chains from one sample sequenced in a study of blood T cell repertoires in COVID-19 (dated by TCRdb to 2018 to 2021). Library creation used the immunoSEQ multiplex PCR assay. TCRdb re-hosts the immuneACCESS table, in-frame sequences only. Its copies lack some clones; in the studies checked, an unresolved V gene accounts for under half of them, and the cause for the rest is not known. For this sample the table gives about 140,000 clones, of which 76% were detected only once. The biggest ten clones account for 4.5% of the sample. What was sequenced was peripheral blood. These receptor sequences come from a woman older than 75 with active or convalescent COVID-19.

This rearrangement joins TRBV5-1 to TRBJ2-3; TRBD2 matches 9 bases. V dropped 7 bases and J dropped 4; count of bases not matched to a gene: 10. The germline V gene has CDR1 SGHRS and CDR2 YFSETQ. The CDR3 consists of 15 residues. CDR3 sequence (DNA): TGCGCCAGCCATACCGGGACTAGCAGGTCAGATACGCAGTATTTT. This translates into CASHTGTSRSDTQYF.

This clone appeared a few times. The V gene is TRBV4-3, the J gene TRBJ1-1; TRBD1 matches at 7 bases. Germline loops: CDR1 LGHNA, CDR2 YSLEER. With V trimmed by 1 base and J by 5 bases, 7 bases remained unmatched. This CDR3 comprises 15 residues. CDR3 sequence reads: CASSQGHRGRTEAFF. CDR3 bases: TGCGCCAGCAGCCAAGGTCACAGGGGTCGGACTGAAGCTTTCTTT.

The rearrangement uses TRBV10-1 and TRBJ2-5; the D gene is possibly TRBD2 (6 bases). The CDR3 has 15 amino acids. Trimming removed 0 bases from V and 5 bases from J, with 13 bases in between. CDR1 is WNHNN and CDR2 is SYGVQD in the germline V gene (reference sequence). The CDR3 sequence is CASSESDGGRETQYF. The CDR3 DNA follows: TGCGCCAGCAGTGAGTCGGACGGGGGTAGGGAGACCCAGTACTTC.

The J gene is TRBJ1-2, the V gene TRBV5-1; TRBD1 aligns across 7 bases. The length of the CDR3 is 14 residues. J lost 5 bases, V lost 3 bases, and 7 bases had no gene match. The germline gives CDR1 SGHRS, CDR2 YFSETQ. In nucleotides, the CDR3 is TGCGCCAGCAGCTGGGGGGACAGCAGATATGGCTACACCTTC. Encoded protein: CASSWGDSRYGYTF.

This clone was counted a single time. Other DNA sequences in this specimen translate into the identical CDR3. The chain carries TRBV24-1 and TRBJ2-2; the match to TRBD1 covers 11 bases. Germline V CDR1 and CDR2: KGHDR, SFDVKD. The CDR3 length is 14 residues. The ends lost 7 bases at V and 5 bases at J; junction bases unmatched: 2. CDR3 residues: CATRGQGATGELFF. CDR3 sequence (DNA): TGTGCCACCAGAGGACAGGGGGCGACCGGGGAGCTGTTTTTT.

The V gene is TRBV2, the J gene TRBJ2-1, with TRBD2 identical over 15 bases. The germline V gene has CDR1 SNHLY and CDR2 FYNNEI. This CDR3 region has 17 residues. Trimming at V came to 6 bases and at J to 6 bases, leaving 9 bases not matched to a gene. In DNA, the CDR3 is TGTGCCAGCAGACCCGGACTAGCGGGGGGGAATGGCAATGAGCAGTTCTTC. Translating gives CASRPGLAGGNGNEQFF.

The V call is TRBV19, the J call TRBJ2-7; the match to TRBD1 covers 10 bases. The CDR3 runs 15 residues. CDR1 and CDR2 from the germline V gene are LNHDA and SQIVND (reference sequence). V shed 4 bases, J shed 2 bases, and the junction held 5 bases outside the gene matches. CDR3 sequence (DNA): TGTGCCAGTAGTAAGGGGACAGGGGCCACCTACGAGCAGTACTTC. Encoded protein: CASSKGTGATYEQYF.

The chain joins TRBV7-8 to TRBJ1-1; D remains ambiguous. The CDR3 consists of 12 residues. In germline, CDR1 is SGHVS, CDR2 FQNEAQ. With 4 bases removed from V and 0 bases from J, the gap between germline ends came to 3 bases. The CDR3 here is CASSWLNTEAFF. CDR3 nucleotides: TGTGCCAGCAGCTGGCTGAACACTGAAGCTTTCTTT. Filled out from reference TRBV7-8 and TRBJ1-1, the complete variable domain reads GAGVSQSPRYKVAKRGQDVALRCDPISGHVSLFWYQQALGQGPEFLTYFQNEAQLDKSGLPSDRFFAERPEGSVSTLKIQRTQQEDSAVYLCASSWLNTEAFFGQGTRLTVV.

This clone was seen a single time. The J gene is TRBJ2-1, the V gene TRBV19, with TRBD2 matching over 9 bases. With V trimmed by 4 bases and J by 6 bases, 4 bases remained unmatched. Germline V CDR1 and CDR2: LNHDA, SQIVND (reference sequence). This CDR3 has 14 amino acids. In DNA, the CDR3 is TGTGCCAGTAGTAATAGCGGGGGATCCAATGAGCAGTTCTTC. Translated, it gives CASSNSGGSNEQFF.

This rearrangement joins TRBV5-5 to TRBJ1-2; 7 nucleotides match TRBD1. Germline V gene sequence: CDR1 SGHKS, CDR2 YYEKEE (reference sequence). This CDR3 spans 13 amino acids. V was clipped by 3 bases and J by 4 bases; unmatched bases: 3. CDR3 sequence (DNA): TGTGCCAGCAGCTGGGACAGCCGCTATGGCTACACCTTC. Its translation: CASSWDSRYGYTF.

The chain employs TRBV6-4 and TRBJ1-6, with TRBD1 identical over 9 bases. Germline-derived CDR1 and CDR2 are MRHNA and SNTAGT. The CDR3 is 14 residues long. The V gene end was trimmed by 2 bases and the J gene end by 7 bases; junction bases not matched to a gene: 0. The chain's CDR3 is CASSDGQGNSPLHF. CDR3 DNA sequence: TGTGCCAGCAGTGACGGACAGGGGAATTCACCCCTCCACTTT.

V gene TRBV18 combines with J gene TRBJ2-3; 7 nucleotides line up with TRBD2. After removal of 0 bases from V and 5 bases from J, the junction contained 5 bases not matched to a gene. The CDR3 totals 15 residues. CDR1 KGHSH and CDR2 LQKENI come from the germline V gene. CDR3: CASSPPAGVIDTQYF. The CDR3 nucleotides are TGTGCCAGCTCACCACCGGCGGGGGTGATAGATACGCAGTATTTT.

The chain employs TRBV7-2 and TRBJ1-4; 10 bases fit TRBD1. CDR1 is SGHTA, CDR2 FQGNSA, per germline. V was clipped by 5 bases and J by 6 bases; unmatched bases: 6. This CDR3 spans 15 amino acids. The CDR3 spells CASSPRQGAYEKLFF. CDR3 in DNA: TGTGCCAGCAGCCCACGACAGGGGGCTTATGAAAAACTGTTTTTT.

CDR3 DNA sequence: TGTGCCAGCAGTGAACTTTTCCCCAGAGCTTTCTTT. Protein product: CASSELFPRAFF. V is TRBV2 and J is TRBJ1-1; the D is unclear. Germline lookup yields CDR1 SNHLY and CDR2 FYNNEI. The CDR3 totals 12 residues. Trimming shortened V by 2 bases and J by 10 bases, and 11 bases separated the two germline ends.

The genes are TRBV5-1 and TRBJ1-3; D might be TRBD1 (5 bases). The V gene lost 4 bases and the J gene lost 4 bases, with 9 bases spanning the gap. CDR3 length: 13 residues. Germline CDR1 and CDR2: SGHRS and YFSETQ. The CDR3 region is CASSQGTGNTIYF. CDR3 sequence (DNA): TGCGCCAGCAGCCAGGGTACGGGAAACACCATATATTTT.

The V call is TRBV11-2, the J call TRBJ2-7, with 7 nucleotides matching TRBD2. From germline, CDR1 is SGHAT and CDR2 FQNNGV. The CDR3 spans 15 residues. Losses at the gene ends were 0 bases for V and 0 bases for J; bases not matched to a gene: 2. CDR3 DNA sequence: TGTGCCAGCAGCTTAGAGCGGGGGAGCTCCTACGAGCAGTACTTC. This encodes CASSLERGSSYEQYF.

This clone has more than one count but fewer than ten. The chain uses TRBV5-5 and TRBJ2-2, with 8 bases that match TRBD1. The CDR3 has 18 amino acids. Germline V gene lookup returns CDR1 SGHKS and CDR2 YYEKEE (reference sequence). V lost 0 bases to trimming and J lost 4 bases; unmatched junction nucleotides: 11. The CDR3 reads CASSLASRDRGGTGELFF. The CDR3 nucleotides read TGTGCCAGCAGCTTGGCAAGCCGAGACAGGGGAGGCACCGGGGAGCTGTTTTTT.